This entry concerns a single T cell receptor (beta chain). The source of the sample is a study of T cells in tuberculosis. The V and J ends lost 6 bases and 0 bases, in that order; junction bases with no gene match: 5. Germline V gene lookup returns CDR1 MNHNY and CDR2 SVGAGI (reference sequence). CDR3 length equals 15 residues. Profiled with immunoSEQ multiplex PCR; TCRdb holds only in-frame clones, not every one. The sample gives about 43,000 clones, around 96% of which show up once; roughly 3.5% is in the top ten. Sequencing input: PBMCs. This TCR derives from a donor aged 10-35 years with latent tuberculosis or without tuberculosis infection. The chain carries TRBV6-6 and TRBJ1-2, with 9 nucleotides matching TRBD1. The chain's CDR3 is CASRRDRETNYGYTF. CDR3 coding DNA: TGTGCCAGCAGAAGGGACAGGGAAACTAACTATGGCTACACCTTC.